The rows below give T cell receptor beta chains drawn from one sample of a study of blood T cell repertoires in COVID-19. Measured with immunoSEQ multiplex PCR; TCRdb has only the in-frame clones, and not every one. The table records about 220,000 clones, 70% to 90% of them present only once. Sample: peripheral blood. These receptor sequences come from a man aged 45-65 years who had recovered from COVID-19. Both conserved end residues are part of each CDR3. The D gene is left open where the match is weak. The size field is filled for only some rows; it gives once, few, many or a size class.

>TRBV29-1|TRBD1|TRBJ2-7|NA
TGCAGCGTTGTGGGTAGTTTTCAGGGGGCACAACCCTACGAGCAGTACTTC
CSVVGSFQGAQPYEQYF
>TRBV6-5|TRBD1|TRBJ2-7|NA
TGTGCCAGCAGTTACTCTACTAGGACAGGGTCCCAGGAGCAGTACTTC
CASSYSTRTGSQEQYF
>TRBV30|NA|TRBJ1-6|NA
TGTGCCTGGAATAGGGGAGGTTCACCCCTCCACTTT
CAWNRGGSPLHF
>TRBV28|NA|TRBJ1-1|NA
TGTGCCAGCAGTTTAGCGGGGGCTGGTTTTACTGAAGCTTTCTTT
CASSLAGAGFTEAFF
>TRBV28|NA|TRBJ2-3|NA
TGTGCCAGCAGCGTTGGTGCGGGAACTTACGATACGCAGTATTTT
CASSVGAGTYDTQYF
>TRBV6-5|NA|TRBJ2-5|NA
TGTGCCAGCAGTTACTCGAGAGGTAGCGGTAAAGAGACCCAGTACTTC
CASSYSRGSGKETQYF
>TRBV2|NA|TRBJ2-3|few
TGTGCCAGCAGGGGCCGGGGACACCGGGGGGCAGATACGCAGTATTTT
CASRGRGHRGADTQYF
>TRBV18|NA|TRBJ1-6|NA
TGTGCCAGCTCCCATGACAGAAAGGGGTCACCCCTCCACTTT
CASSHDRKGSPLHF
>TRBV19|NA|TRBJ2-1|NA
TGTGCCAGTAGTATCGGAGGAGCACCCTACAATGAGCAGTTCTTC
CASSIGGAPYNEQFF
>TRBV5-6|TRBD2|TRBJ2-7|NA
TGTGCCAGCAGCAAGAGGGCTAGCGGGACCGGCAGCTCCTACGAGCAGTACTTC
CASSKRASGTGSSYEQYF
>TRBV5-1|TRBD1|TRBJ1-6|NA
TGCGCCAGCAGCTTGGGGTCCAGGCAGGGGGCTGGTAATTCACCCCTCCACTTT
CASSLGSRQGAGNSPLHF
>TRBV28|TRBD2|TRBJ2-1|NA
TGTGCCAGCAGTTGGGGTGCCCACCGGACTAGCGGGAGTCTCGACAATGAGCAGTTCTTC
CASSWGAHRTSGSLDNEQFF
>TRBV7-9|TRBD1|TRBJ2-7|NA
TGTGCCAGCAGCTCCGGACAGGGGAGCGACGAGCAGTACTTC
CASSSGQGSDEQYF
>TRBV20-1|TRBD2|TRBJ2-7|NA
TGCAGTGCTAGTCATAGCGGGAGGACTTACGAGCAGTACTTC
CSASHSGRTYEQYF
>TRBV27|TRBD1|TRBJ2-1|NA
TGTGCCAGCAGTCCGAGGGACAGGGAAGTTCACAATGAGCAGTTCTTC
CASSPRDREVHNEQFF
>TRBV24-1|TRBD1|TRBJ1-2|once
TGTGCCACCAGTGAACCGACAGGGGGCCAAAATGGCTACACCTTC
CATSEPTGGQNGYTF
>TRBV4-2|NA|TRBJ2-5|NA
TGTGCCAGCAGCCATCTGATAGCGTCCGACGGGGAGACCCAGTACTTC
CASSHLIASDGETQYF
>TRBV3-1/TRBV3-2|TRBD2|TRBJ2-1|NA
TGTGCCAGCAGCCAAGCCAGGACTAGCGGATATGAGCAGTTCTTC
CASSQARTSGYEQFF
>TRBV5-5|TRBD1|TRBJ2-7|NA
TGTGCCAGCAGCGTAGCCGGGACAGGGGGCCTCGAGCAGTACTTC
CASSVAGTGGLEQYF
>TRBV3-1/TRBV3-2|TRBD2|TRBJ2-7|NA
TGTGCCAGCAGCCAACCCCGTCTAGCGGGAGCAAGCTCCTACGAGCAGTACTTC
CASSQPRLAGASSYEQYF
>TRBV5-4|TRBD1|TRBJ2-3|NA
TGTGCCAGCAGCGACGACAGGGGATGGGGCACAGATACGCAGTATTTT
CASSDDRGWGTDTQYF
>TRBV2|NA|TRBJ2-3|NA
TGTGCCAGCAGTGCGATGGCGGAGATTAGCACAGATACGCAGTATTTT
CASSAMAEISTDTQYF
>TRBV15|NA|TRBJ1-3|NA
TGTGCCACCAGCAGAGATCGAGTAGAGGGAAACACCATATATTTT
CATSRDRVEGNTIYF
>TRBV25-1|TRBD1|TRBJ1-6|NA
TGTGCCAGCAGCGGACAGGGGAATTCACCCCTCCACTTT
CASSGQGNSPLHF
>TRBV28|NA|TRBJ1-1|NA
TGTGCCAGCAGGCTTCCGGGTCCCACTGAAGCTTTCTTT
CASRLPGPTEAFF